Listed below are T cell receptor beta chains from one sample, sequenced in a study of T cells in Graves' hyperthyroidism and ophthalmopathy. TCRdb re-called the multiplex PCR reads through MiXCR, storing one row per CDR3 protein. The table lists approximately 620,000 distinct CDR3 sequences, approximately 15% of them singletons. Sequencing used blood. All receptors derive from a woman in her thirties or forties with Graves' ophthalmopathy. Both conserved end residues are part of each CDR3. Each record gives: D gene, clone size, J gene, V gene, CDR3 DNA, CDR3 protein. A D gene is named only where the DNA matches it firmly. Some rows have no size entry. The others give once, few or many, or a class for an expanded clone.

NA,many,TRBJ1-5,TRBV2,TGTGCCAGCAGTGAATTAACAGGACAGCCCCAGCATTTT,CASSELTGQPQHF
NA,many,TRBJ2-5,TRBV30,TGTGCCTGGACCCTGTCCGGGGAGACCCAGTACTTC,CAWTLSGETQYF
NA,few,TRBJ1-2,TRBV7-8,TGTGCCAGCAGCTTAGGCGGATCGGGCTATGGCTACACCTTC,CASSLGGSGYGYTF
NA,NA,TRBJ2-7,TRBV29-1,TGCAGCGTCCGGGGGACCTACGAGCAGTACTTC,CSVRGTYEQYF
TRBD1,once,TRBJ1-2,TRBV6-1,TGTGCCAGCGGGACAGGGCTGGGGAGTACCTATGGCTACACCTTC,CASGTGLGSTYGYTF
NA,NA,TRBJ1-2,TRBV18,TGTGCCAGCTCTGGACTCCGGGAGGGTGGCTACACCTTC,CASSGLREGGYTF
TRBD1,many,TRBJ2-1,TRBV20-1,TGCAGTGGGGTGCCGGGACAGAGCCATGAGCAGTTCTTC,CSGVPGQSHEQFF
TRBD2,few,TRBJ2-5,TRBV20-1,TGCAGTGCTAGCGGTAGCGGGCAAGAGACCCAGTACTTC,CSASGSGQETQYF
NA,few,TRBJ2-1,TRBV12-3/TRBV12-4,TGTGCCAGCAGTGAAATGAGGGCGGGCAATGAGCAGTTCTTC,CASSEMRAGNEQFF
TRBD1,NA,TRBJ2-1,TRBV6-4,TGTGCCAGCAGTAAACACGGGACAGGGGGCATCGATGAGCAGTTCTTC,CASSKHGTGGIDEQFF
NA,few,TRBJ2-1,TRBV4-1,TGCGCCAGCAGCCAAGTGACACCATACAATGAGCAGTTCTTC,CASSQVTPYNEQFF
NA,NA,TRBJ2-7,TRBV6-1,TGTGCCAGCAGTAGGACAGTATACGAGCAGTACTTC,CASSRTVYEQYF
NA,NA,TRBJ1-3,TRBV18,TGTGCCAGCTCAATAGATCGGACCAACTCTGGAAACACCATATATTTT,CASSIDRTNSGNTIYF
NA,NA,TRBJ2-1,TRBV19,TGTGCCAGTAGTAGCGGGGCGACGAGCGGCAATGAGCAGTTCTTC,CASSSGATSGNEQFF
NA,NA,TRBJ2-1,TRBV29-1,TGCAGCGTTGTATTTGGCAATGAGCAGTTCTTC,CSVVFGNEQFF
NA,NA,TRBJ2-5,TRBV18,TGTGCCAGCTCACCATTGACAGACCAAGAGACCCAGTACTTC,CASSPLTDQETQYF
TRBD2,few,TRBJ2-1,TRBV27,TGTGCCAGCAGGGTAGCGGGAGTTAATGCGCAGTTCTTC,CASRVAGVNAQFF
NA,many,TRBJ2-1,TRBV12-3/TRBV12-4,TGTGCCAGCAGTCCCCGGGGGCTAGGGGACAATGAGCAGTTCTTC,CASSPRGLGDNEQFF
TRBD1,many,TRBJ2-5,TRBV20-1,TGCAGTGCTAATATTCACAGGGGAATGGAAGAGACCCAGTACTTC,CSANIHRGMEETQYF
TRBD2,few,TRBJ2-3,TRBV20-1,TGCAGTGCTAGAGACCCTAGCGGGGGGGATGGTACGCAGTATTTT,CSARDPSGGDGTQYF
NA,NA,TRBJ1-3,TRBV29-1,TGCAGCGTTGAGGGGGATGGAAACACCATATATTTT,CSVEGDGNTIYF
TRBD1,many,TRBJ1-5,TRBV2,TGTGCCAGCAGCCGACAGGGGGCGGGCAATCAGCCCCAGCATTTT,CASSRQGAGNQPQHF
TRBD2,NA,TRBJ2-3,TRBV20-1,TGCAGTGCCTCGGAGGCACTAGCGGGAGCGGTAACAGATACGCAGTATTTT,CSASEALAGAVTDTQYF
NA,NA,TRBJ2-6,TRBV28,TGTGCCAGCAGTGAAACAGGGATTGGGGCCAACGTCCTGACTTTC,CASSETGIGANVLTF
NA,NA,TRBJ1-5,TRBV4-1,TGCGCCAGCAGCCAAGATGGACGCAATCAGCCCCAGCATTTT,CASSQDGRNQPQHF
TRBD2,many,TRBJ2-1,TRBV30,TGTGCCTACTCCGGGGGGTCCTACAATGAGCAGTTCTTC,CAYSGGSYNEQFF
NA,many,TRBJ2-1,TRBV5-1,TGCGCCAGCAGCTTGATCGGCGGGTACTTAACTAACGAATACAATGAGCAGTTCTTC,CASSLIGGYLTNEYNEQFF
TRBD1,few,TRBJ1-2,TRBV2,TGTGCCAGCAGTCAACAGGGGGCGTTGGGCTACACCTTC,CASSQQGALGYTF
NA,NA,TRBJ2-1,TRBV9,TGTGCCAGCAGCCCGAGCATTTACAATGAGCAGTTCTTC,CASSPSIYNEQFF
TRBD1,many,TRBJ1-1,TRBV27,TGTGCCAGCAGTTTTAGGGGGCTACACACTGAAGCTTTCTTT,CASSFRGLHTEAFF
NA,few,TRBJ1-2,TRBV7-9,TGTGCCAGCAGCCAAGGCGGCTGGGAGTATGGCTACACCTTC,CASSQGGWEYGYTF
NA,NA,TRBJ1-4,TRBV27,TGTGCCAGCAGGGATTTGCAGTTTACTAATGAAAAACTGTTTTTT,CASRDLQFTNEKLFF
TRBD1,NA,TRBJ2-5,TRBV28,TGTGCCAGCAGTTACGGACAGGGGCTACAAGAGACCCAGTACTTC,CASSYGQGLQETQYF
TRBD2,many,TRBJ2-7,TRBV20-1,TGCAGTGCTAGAGATCCCGGGGGAGGGGACCACGAGCAGTACTTC,CSARDPGGGDHEQYF
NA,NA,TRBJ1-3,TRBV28,TGTGCCAGCAGTTCTGGGGGGTTTGGAAACACCATATATTTT,CASSSGGFGNTIYF
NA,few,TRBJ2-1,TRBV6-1,TGTGCCACCAGAGGGGGAGGATTCAATGAGCAGTTCTTC,CATRGGGFNEQFF
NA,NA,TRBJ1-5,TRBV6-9,TGTGCCAGCAGTTATAACAGCCATCAGCCCCAGCATTTT,CASSYNSHQPQHF
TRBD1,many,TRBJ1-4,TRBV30,TGTGCCTGGAGTTTGGACAGGCTGGCTGAAAAACTGTTTTTT,CAWSLDRLAEKLFF
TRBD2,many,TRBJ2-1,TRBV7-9,TGTGCCAGCAGCTTAGGACTAGCGGGAGTCTATGAGCAGTTCTTC,CASSLGLAGVYEQFF
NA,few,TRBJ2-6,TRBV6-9,TGTGCCAGCAGTTATCTGGTAGATTCGACAGTAAACAATTACTCTGGGGCCAACGTCCTGACTTTC,CASSYLVDSTVNNYSGANVLTF
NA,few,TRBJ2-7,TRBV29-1,TGCAGCGTTTACGTGGGGCAGGGCTACGAGCAGTACTTC,CSVYVGQGYEQYF
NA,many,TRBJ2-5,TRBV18,TGTGCCAGCTCACCGGGGGCGGTGGAGACCCAGTACTTC,CASSPGAVETQYF
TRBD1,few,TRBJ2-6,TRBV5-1,TGCGCCAGCAGCTTGACAGGGGGCTCCAACGTCCTGACTTTC,CASSLTGGSNVLTF
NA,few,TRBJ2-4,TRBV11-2,TGTGCCAGCAGCTTACAGGGATCGGCCAAAAACATTCAGTACTTC,CASSLQGSAKNIQYF
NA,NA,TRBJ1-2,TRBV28,TGTGCCAGCCGGAGGGACGTATTACGGGGCTACACCTTC,CASRRDVLRGYTF
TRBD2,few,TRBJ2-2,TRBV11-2,TGTGCCAGCAGCTTTTCTAGCGGACTCACCGGGGAGCTGTTTTTT,CASSFSSGLTGELFF
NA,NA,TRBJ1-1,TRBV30,TGTGCCTGGGGCCTGGGCGCTGAAGCTTTCTTT,CAWGLGAEAFF
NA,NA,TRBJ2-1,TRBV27,TGTGCCAGCAGTTTCCCCGGACGGGACTACAATGAGCAGTTCTTC,CASSFPGRDYNEQFF
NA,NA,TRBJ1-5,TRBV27,TGTGCCAGCAGGGGGGGCGGGGCCCTAAATCAGCCCCAGCATTTT,CASRGGGALNQPQHF
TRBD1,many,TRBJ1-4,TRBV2,TGTGCCAGCAGGGGGACAGCAACTAATGAAAAACTGTTTTTT,CASRGTATNEKLFF
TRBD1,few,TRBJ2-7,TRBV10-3,TGTGCCATCAGTGAGTTGGACAGGGGGCGATACGAGCAGTACTTC,CAISELDRGRYEQYF
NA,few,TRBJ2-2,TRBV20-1,TGCAGTGCTAGACGGGCAGGCACAAACACCGGGGAGCTGTTTTTT,CSARRAGTNTGELFF
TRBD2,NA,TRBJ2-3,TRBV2,TGTGCCAGCAGCGCGGGACTAGCGGGGTTCACAGATACGCAGTATTTT,CASSAGLAGFTDTQYF
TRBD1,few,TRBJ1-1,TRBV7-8,TGTGCCAGCAGCTCCACAGGGGCCCGCACTGAAGCTTTCTTT,CASSSTGARTEAFF
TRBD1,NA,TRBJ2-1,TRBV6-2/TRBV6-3,TGTGCCAGCAGTTACCAGGGGGTGAGCTCCTACAATGAGCAGTTCTTC,CASSYQGVSSYNEQFF
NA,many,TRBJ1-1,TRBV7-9,TGTGCCAGCAGCCGGGGCAGCCTGGACACTGAAGCTTTCTTT,CASSRGSLDTEAFF
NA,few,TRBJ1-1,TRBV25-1,TGTGCCAGCAGTGAGTATACAGGGACCACTGAAGCTTTCTTT,CASSEYTGTTEAFF
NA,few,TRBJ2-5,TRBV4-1,TGCGCCAGCAGCCAAGATGGTACAGGGACCTCAGAGACCCAGTACTTC,CASSQDGTGTSETQYF
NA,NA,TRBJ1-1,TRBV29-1,TGCAGCGTTGAGGGGGACAAAAGATACACTGAAGCTTTCTTT,CSVEGDKRYTEAFF